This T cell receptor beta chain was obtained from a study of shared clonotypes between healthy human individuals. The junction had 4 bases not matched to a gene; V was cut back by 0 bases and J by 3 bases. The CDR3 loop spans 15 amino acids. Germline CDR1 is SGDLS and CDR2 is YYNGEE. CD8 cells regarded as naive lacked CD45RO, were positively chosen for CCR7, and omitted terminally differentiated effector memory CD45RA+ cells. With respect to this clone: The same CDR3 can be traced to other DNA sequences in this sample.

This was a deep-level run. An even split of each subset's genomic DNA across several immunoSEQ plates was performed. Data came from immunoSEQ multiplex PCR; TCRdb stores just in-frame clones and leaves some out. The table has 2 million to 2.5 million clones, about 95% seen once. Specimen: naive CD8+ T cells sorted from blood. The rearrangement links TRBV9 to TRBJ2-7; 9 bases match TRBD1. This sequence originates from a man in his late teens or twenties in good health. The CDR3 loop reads CASSVAGTGIYEQYF. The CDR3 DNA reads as TGTGCCAGCAGCGTAGCCGGGACAGGGATCTACGAGCAGTACTTC.